This T cell receptor (beta chain) was recovered during a study of blood T cell repertoires in COVID-19. Either two negative PCRs, clearance, or symptom resolution qualified Cohort 3 donors as recovered. The data were produced by immunoSEQ multiplex PCR, yet TCRdb's version contains in-frame clones alone and is incomplete. The sample shows about 500,000 clones, around 90% of them seen only once. The CDR3 is made up of 13 amino acids. V gave up 6 bases and J gave up 0 bases, with 8 bases separating them. Germline V gene data show CDR1 as LNHDA and CDR2 as SQIVND (reference sequence). The TCR sequence derives from a woman younger than 30 who had recovered from COVID-19. The chain carries TRBV19 and TRBJ1-2; tentative D call: TRBD1 (6 bases). Sequencing input: PBMCs or T cells enriched from blood (not recorded which). The CDR3 DNA is TGTGCCAGTAGACAGGGTACTAACTATGGCTACACCTTC. The encoded protein is CASRQGTNYGYTF.